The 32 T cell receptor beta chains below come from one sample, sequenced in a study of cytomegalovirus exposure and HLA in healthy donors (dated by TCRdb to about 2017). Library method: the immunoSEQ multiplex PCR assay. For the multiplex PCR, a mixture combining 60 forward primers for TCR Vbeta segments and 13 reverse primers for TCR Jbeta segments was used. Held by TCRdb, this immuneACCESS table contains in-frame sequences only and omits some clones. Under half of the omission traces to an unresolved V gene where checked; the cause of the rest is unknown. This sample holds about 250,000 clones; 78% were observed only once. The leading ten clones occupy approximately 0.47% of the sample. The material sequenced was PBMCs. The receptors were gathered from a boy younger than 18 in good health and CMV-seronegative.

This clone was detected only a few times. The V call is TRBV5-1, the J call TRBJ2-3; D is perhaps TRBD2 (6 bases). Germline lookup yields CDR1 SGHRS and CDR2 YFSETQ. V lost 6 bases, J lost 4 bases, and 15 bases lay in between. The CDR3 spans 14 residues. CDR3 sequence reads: CASKEGPGADTQYF. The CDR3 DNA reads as TGCGCCAGCAAGGAGGGCCCCGGCGCAGATACGCAGTATTTT.

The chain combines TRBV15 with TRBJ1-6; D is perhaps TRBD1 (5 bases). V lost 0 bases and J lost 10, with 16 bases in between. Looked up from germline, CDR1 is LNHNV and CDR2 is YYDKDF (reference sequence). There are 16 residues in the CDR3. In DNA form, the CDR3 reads TGTGCCACCAGCAGAGAGTTTGGGGCAGTAGGCTCACCCCTCCACTTT. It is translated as CATSREFGAVGSPLHF. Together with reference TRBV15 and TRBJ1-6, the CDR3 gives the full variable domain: DAMVIQNPRYQVTQFGKPVTLSCSQTLNHNVMYWYQQKSSQAPKLLFHYYDKDFNNEADTPDNFQSRRPNTSFCFLDIRSPGLGDTAMYLCATSREFGAVGSPLHFGNGTRLTVT.

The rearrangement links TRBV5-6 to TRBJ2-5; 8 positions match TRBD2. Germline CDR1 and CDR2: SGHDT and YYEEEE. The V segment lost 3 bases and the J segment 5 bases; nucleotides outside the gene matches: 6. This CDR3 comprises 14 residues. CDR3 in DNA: TGTGCCAGCAGCTGGGGACTAGGCGAGGAGACCCAGTACTTC. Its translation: CASSWGLGEETQYF.

CDR3 coding DNA: TGTGCCAGCTCCCAACAGGGCGCCGGGGAGCTGTTTTTT. It is translated as CASSQQGAGELFF. The chain uses TRBV18 and TRBJ2-2; TRBD1 might be the D (6 bases). The V and J ends lost 6 bases and 6 bases respectively, with 11 bases between them. From germline, CDR1 is KGHSH and CDR2 LQKENI. The CDR3 totals 13 residues.

The CDR3 nucleotides are TGTGCCAGCAGCTTAATGGCCAGATTAGAGACCCAGTACTTC. Its translation is CASSLMARLETQYF. The genes are TRBV7-3 and TRBJ2-5; no clear D. This CDR3 comprises 14 residues. V dropped 1 base and J dropped 4 bases, with 10 bases sitting between them. Germline CDR1 reads SGHTA; CDR2 reads FQGTGA.

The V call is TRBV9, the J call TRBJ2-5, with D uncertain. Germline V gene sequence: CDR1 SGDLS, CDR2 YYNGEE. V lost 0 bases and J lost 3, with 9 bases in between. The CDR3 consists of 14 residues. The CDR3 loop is CASSVGAGKETQYF. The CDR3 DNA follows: TGTGCCAGCAGCGTAGGGGCAGGTAAAGAGACCCAGTACTTC.

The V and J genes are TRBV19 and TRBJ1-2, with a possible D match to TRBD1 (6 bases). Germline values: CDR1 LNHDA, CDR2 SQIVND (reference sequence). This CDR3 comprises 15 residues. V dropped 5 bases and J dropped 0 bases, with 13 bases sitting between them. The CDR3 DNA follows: TGTGCCAGTAGTCCCCGAGCAGGGGCTAACTATGGCTACACCTTC. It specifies CASSPRAGANYGYTF.

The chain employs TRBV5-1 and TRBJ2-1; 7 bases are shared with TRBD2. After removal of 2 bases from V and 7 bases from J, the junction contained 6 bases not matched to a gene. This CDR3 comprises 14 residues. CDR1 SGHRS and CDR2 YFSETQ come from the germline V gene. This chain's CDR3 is CASSFYGLENEQFF. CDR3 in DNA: TGCGCCAGCAGCTTTTATGGACTAGAGAATGAGCAGTTCTTC.

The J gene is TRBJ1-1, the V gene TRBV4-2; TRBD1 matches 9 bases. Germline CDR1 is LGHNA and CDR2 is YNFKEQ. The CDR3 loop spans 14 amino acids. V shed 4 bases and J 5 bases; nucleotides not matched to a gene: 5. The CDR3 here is CASSPRQGGTEAFF. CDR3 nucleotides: TGTGCCAGCAGCCCTCGACAGGGGGGGACTGAAGCTTTCTTT.

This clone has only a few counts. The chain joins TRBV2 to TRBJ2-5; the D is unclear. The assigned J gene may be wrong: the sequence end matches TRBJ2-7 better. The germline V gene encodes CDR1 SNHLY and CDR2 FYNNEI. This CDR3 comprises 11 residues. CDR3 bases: TGTGCCAGCAGTGGGGGCTACGAGCAGTACTTC. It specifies CASSGGYEQYF.

Written as DNA, the CDR3 is TGCGCCAGCAGCCAATCGGAGACGGCGGCCTCCTCAAATGAAAAACTGTTTTTT. This translates into CASSQSETAASSNEKLFF. The V and J genes are TRBV4-1 and TRBJ1-4, with D uncertain. V gave up 2 bases and J gave up 5 bases, with 21 bases separating them. Germline V gene sequence: CDR1 MGHRA, CDR2 YSYEKL. This CDR3 spans 18 amino acids.

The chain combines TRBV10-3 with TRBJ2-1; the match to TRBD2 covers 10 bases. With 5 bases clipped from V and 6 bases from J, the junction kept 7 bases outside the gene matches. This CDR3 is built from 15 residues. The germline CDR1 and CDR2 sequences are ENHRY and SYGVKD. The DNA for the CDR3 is TGTGCCATCAGTCCCGGGACTAGCGCCCTCAATGAGCAGTTCTTC. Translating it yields CAISPGTSALNEQFF.

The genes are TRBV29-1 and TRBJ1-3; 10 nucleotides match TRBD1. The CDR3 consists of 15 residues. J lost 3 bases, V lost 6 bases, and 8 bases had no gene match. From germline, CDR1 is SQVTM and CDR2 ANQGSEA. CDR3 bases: TGCAGCGTGAGGGACAGGGGCGCGGATGGAAACACCATATATTTT. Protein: CSVRDRGADGNTIYF. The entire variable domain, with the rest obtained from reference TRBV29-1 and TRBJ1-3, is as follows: SAVISQKPSRDICQRGTSLTIQCQVDSQVTMMFWYRQQPGQSLTLIATANQGSEATYESGFVIDKFPISRPNLTFSTLTVSNMSPEDSSIYLCSVRDRGADGNTIYFGEGSWLTVV.

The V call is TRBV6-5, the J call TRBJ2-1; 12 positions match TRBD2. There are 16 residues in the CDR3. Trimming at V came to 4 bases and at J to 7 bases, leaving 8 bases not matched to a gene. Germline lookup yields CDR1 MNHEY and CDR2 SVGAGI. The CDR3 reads CASSSLTSGSQNEQFF. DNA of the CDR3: TGTGCCAGCAGTTCTTTGACTAGCGGGAGTCAAAATGAGCAGTTCTTC.

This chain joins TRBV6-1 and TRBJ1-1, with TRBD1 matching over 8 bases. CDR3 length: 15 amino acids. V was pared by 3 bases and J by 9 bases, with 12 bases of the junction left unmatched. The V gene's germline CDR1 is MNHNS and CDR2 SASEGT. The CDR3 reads CASSDRGRGALKAFF. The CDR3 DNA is TGTGCCAGCAGTGACAGGGGGCGAGGAGCACTGAAAGCTTTCTTT.

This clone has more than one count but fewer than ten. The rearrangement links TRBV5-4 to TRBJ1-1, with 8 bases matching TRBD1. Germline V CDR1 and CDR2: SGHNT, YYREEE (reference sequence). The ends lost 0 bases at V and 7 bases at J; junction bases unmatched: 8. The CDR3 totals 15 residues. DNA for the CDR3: TGTGCCAGCAGCTTGGAAGGGACAGGTGACGGTGAAGCTTTCTTT. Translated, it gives CASSLEGTGDGEAFF.

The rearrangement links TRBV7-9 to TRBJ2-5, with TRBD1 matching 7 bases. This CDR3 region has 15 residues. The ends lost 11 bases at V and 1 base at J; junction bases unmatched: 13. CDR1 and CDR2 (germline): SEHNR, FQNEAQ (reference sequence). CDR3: CAAVPPRQGQETQYF. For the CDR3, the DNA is TGTGCCGCGGTGCCCCCGAGACAGGGCCAAGAGACCCAGTACTTC. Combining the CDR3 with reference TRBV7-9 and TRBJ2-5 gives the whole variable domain DTGVSQNPRHKITKRGQNVTFRCDPISEHNRLYWYRQTLGQGPEFLTYFQNEAQLEKSRLLSDRFSAERPKGSFSTLEIQRTEQGDSAMYLCAAVPPRQGQETQYFGPGTRLLVL.

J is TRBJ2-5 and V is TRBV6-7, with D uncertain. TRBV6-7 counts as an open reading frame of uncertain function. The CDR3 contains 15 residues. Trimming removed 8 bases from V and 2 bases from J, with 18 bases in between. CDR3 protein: CASPLKRTSQETQYF. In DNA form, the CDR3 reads TGTGCCAGCCCCTTAAAGCGAACCTCACAAGAGACCCAGTACTTC.

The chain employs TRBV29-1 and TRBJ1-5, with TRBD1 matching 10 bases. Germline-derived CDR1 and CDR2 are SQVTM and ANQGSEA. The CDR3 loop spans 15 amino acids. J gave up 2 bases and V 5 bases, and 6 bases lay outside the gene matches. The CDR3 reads CSVRQGAGGNQPQHF. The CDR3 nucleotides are TGCAGCGTTCGACAGGGGGCCGGTGGCAATCAGCCCCAGCATTTT. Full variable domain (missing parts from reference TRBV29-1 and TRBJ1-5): SAVISQKPSRDICQRGTSLTIQCQVDSQVTMMFWYRQQPGQSLTLIATANQGSEATYESGFVIDKFPISRPNLTFSTLTVSNMSPEDSSIYLCSVRQGAGGNQPQHFGDGTRLSIL.

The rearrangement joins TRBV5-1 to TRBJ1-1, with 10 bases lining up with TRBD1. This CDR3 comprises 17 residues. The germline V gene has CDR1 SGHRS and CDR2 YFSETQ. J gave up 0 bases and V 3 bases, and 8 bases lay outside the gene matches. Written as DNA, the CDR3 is TGCGCCAGCAGCTGGGGAGACAGGGGGCTGATGAACACTGAAGCTTTCTTT. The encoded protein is CASSWGDRGLMNTEAFF. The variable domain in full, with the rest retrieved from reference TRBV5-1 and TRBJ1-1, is KAGVTQTPRYLIKTRGQQVTLSCSPISGHRSVSWYQQTPGQGLQFLFEYFSETQRNKGNFPGRFSGRQFSNSRSEMNVSTLELGDSALYLCASSWGDRGLMNTEAFFGQGTRLTVV.

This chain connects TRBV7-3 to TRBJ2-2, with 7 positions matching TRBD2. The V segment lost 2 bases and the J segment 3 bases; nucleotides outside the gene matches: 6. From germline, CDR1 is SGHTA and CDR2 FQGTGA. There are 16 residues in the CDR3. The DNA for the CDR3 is TGTGCCAGCAGCTTATATCCCGGGAGGCACACCGGGGAGCTGTTTTTT. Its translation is CASSLYPGRHTGELFF.

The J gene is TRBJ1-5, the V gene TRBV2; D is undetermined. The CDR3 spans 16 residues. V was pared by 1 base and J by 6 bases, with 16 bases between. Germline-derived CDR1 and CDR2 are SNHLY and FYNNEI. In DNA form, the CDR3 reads TGTGCCAGCAGTGAAGGGGCGAGAAGGTATAGTCAGCCCCAGCATTTT. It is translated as CASSEGARRYSQPQHF.

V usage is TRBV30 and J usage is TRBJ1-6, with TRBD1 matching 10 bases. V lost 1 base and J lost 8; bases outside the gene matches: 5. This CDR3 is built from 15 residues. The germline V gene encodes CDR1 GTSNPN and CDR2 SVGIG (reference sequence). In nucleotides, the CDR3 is TGTGCCTGGAGTGCGGGACAGGGGAGGGATTCACCCCTCCACTTT. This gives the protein CAWSAGQGRDSPLHF.

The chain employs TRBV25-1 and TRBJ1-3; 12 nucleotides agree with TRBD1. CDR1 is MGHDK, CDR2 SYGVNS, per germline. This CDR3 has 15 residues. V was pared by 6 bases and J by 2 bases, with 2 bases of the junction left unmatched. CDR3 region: CASSWDRGPGNTIYF. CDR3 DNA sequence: TGTGCCAGCAGCTGGGACAGGGGGCCTGGAAACACCATATATTTT.

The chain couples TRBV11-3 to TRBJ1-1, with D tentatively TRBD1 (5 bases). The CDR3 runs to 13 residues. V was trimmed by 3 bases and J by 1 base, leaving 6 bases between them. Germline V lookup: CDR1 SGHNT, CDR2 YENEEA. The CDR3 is CASSFTGNTEAFF. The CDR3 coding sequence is TGTGCCAGCAGCTTCACAGGGAACACTGAAGCTTTCTTT.

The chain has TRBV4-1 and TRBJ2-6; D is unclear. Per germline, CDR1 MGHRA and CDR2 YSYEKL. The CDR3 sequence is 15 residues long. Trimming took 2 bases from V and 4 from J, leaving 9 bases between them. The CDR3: CASSQLRLGANVLTF. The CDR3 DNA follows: TGCGCCAGCAGCCAATTGCGGCTGGGGGCCAACGTCCTGACTTTC.

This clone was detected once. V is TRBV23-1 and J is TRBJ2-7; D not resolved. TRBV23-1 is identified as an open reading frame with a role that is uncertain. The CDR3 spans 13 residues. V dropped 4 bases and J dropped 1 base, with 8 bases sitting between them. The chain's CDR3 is CASSRRRSYEQYF. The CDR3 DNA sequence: TGCGCCAGCAGTCGGAGACGGTCCTACGAGCAGTACTTC.

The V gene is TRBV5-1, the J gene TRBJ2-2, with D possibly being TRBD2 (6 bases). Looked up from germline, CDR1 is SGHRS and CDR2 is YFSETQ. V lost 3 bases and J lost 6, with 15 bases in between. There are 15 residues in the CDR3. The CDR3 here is CASSYLGGWSGELFF. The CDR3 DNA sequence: TGCGCCAGCAGCTACCTCGGAGGGTGGTCCGGGGAGCTGTTTTTT.

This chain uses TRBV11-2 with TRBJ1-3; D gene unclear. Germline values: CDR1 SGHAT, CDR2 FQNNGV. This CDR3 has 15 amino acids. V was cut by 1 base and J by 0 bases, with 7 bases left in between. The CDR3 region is CASSLGDTSGNTIYF. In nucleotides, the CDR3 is TGTGCCAGCAGCTTAGGTGACACCTCTGGAAACACCATATATTTT.

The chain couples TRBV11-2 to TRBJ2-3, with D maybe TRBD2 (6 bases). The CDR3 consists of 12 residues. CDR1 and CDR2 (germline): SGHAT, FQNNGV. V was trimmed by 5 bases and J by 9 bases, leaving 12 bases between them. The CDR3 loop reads CASSHDGGTQYF. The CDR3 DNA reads TGTGCCAGCAGCCATGACGGGGGAACGCAGTATTTT.

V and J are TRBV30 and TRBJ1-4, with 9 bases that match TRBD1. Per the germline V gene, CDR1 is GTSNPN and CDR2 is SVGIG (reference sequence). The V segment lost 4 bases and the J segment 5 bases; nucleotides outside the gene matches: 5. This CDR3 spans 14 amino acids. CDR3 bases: TGTGCCTGGACAAACAGGGGGCGGAATGAAAAACTGTTTTTT. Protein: CAWTNRGRNEKLFF.

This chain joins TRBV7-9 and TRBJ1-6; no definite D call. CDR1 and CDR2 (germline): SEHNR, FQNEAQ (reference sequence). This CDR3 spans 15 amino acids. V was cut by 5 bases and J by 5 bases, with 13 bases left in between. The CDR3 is CASSPRTDNNSPLHF. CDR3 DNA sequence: TGTGCCAGCAGCCCTCGCACAGACAATAATTCACCCCTCCACTTT.